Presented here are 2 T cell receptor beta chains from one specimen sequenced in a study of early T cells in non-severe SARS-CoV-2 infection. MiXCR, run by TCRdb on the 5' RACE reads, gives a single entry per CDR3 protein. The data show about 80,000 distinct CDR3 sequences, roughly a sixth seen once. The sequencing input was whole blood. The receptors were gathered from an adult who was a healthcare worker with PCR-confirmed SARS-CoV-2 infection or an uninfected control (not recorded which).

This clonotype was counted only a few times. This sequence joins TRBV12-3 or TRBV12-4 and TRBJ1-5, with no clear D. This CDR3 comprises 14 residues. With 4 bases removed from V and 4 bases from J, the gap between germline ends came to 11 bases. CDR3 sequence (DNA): TGTGCCAGCAGTTCGGGATTACAAAATCAGCCCCAGCATTTT. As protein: CASSSGLQNQPQHF.

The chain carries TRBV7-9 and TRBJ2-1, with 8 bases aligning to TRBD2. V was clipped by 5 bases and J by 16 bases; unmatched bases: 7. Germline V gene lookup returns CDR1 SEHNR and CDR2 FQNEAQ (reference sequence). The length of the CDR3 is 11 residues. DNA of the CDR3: TGTGCCAGCAGCCCAAGCGGGAGCCACTTCTTC. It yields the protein CASSPSGSHFF.